The next 6 T cell receptor beta chains were all read from a single sample in a study of shared clonotypes between healthy human individuals. Sequencing was performed with immunoSEQ multiplex PCR; in TCRdb, only in-frame clones are kept and a portion is missing. The sample has some 1 million clones; around 75% are singletons. Sequenced sample: memory CD4+ T cells sorted from blood. The subset here: CD45RA-negative fraction. All receptors derive from a man aged 18 to 30 in good health.

The V call is TRBV19, the J call TRBJ2-4; 7 nucleotides agree with TRBD2. The V gene's germline CDR1 is LNHDA and CDR2 SQIVND (reference sequence). This CDR3 has 15 amino acids. Unmatched junction bases numbered 6, after V lost 4 bases and J lost 3 bases. In DNA, the CDR3 is TGTGCCAGTAGTAGCGGGAGTAGCGACAAAAACATTCAGTACTTC. Translation gives CASSSGSSDKNIQYF.

This clone was recorded a few times. The rearrangement uses TRBV7-9 and TRBJ2-1; D is possibly TRBD2 (5 bases). V shed 5 bases and J shed 5 bases, with 10 bases lying between them. There are 13 residues in the CDR3. In germline, CDR1 is SEHNR, CDR2 FQNEAQ (reference sequence). CDR3 amino acids: CASSLTRDNEQFF. Here the CDR3 DNA reads TGTGCCAGCAGCCTCACTAGGGACAATGAGCAGTTCTTC. Combining the CDR3 with reference TRBV7-9 and TRBJ2-1 gives the whole variable domain DTGVSQNPRHKITKRGQNVTFRCDPISEHNRLYWYRQTLGQGPEFLTYFQNEAQLEKSRLLSDRFSAERPKGSFSTLEIQRTEQGDSAMYLCASSLTRDNEQFFGPGTRLTVL.

This clone was seen more than once but under ten times. CDR3 DNA: TGCAGCACGACAGACATGAACACCGGGGAGCTGTTTTTT. It specifies CSTTDMNTGELFF. The chain links TRBV29-1 to TRBJ2-2, with TRBD1 as a possible D gene (5 bases). Germline CDR1 reads SQVTM; CDR2 reads ANQGSEA. Trimming removed 8 bases at V and 1 base at J, with 11 bases between. The CDR3 length is 13 residues.

The V and J genes are TRBV5-1 and TRBJ2-7, with D tentatively TRBD1 (6 bases). The CDR3 loop spans 14 amino acids. V was shortened by 3 bases and J by 4 bases, with 14 bases between the two germline ends. Germline CDR1 reads SGHRS; CDR2 reads YFSETQ. In DNA form, the CDR3 reads TGCGCCAGCAGCTCTACAGGGAAACGGTACGAGCAGTACTTC. Its translation is CASSSTGKRYEQYF.

The chain joins TRBV5-4 to TRBJ1-6, with D perhaps TRBD1 (6 bases). V was clipped by 3 bases and J by 6 bases, with 13 bases between them. The CDR3 is 15 residues long. Germline values: CDR1 SGHNT, CDR2 YYREEE (reference sequence). The CDR3 nucleotides are TGTGCCAGCAGCTCCGGACAGACGACTAATTCACCCCTCCACTTT. The encoded protein is CASSSGQTTNSPLHF.

CDR3 DNA sequence: TGTGCCAGCAGTCAGCAGGGAGGCAATCAGCCCCAGCATTTT. Encoded protein: CASSQQGGNQPQHF. V usage is TRBV6-6 and J usage is TRBJ1-5, with a possible D match to TRBD1 (5 bases). Germline-derived CDR1 and CDR2 are MNHNY and SVGAGI (reference sequence). V gave up 5 bases and J gave up 2 bases, with 10 bases separating them. The length of the CDR3 is 14 residues.